This T cell receptor beta chain came from a study of beta chain features in type 1 diabetes. Study-wide points: Patients with Type 1 diabetes showed moderately but significantly shorter TCRB CDR3s in all four CD4+ subsets.

CD4+ naive, central memory, regulatory and stem cell-like memory cells were sorted via CD45RO/CCR7/CD25/CD127/CD95/CD27. This clone appeared a few times. Its specificity is unknown. The entirety of the isolated RNA underwent reverse transcription, so expressed TCRB transcripts were sequenced. Only in-frame clones appear in the TCRdb table, and some are missing; sequencing was by immunoSEQ multiplex PCR. This table has more than 250,000 clones, just over 20% appearing once. The CDR3 has 14 residues. CDR1 is MDHEN, CDR2 SYDVKM, per germline. Trimming took off 5 bases at V and 4 bases at J, with 13 bases between the two ends.

This receptor was identified in a woman in her thirties or forties with type 1 diabetes. The V gene is TRBV28, the J gene TRBJ2-3; D is unresolved. The sequencing input was naive CD4+ T cells from blood. The CDR3 spells CASSRLIGADTQYF. The CDR3 DNA reads as TGTGCCAGCAGTAGACTGATAGGTGCAGATACGCAGTATTTT.